Listed here are 30 T cell receptor beta chains from one sample, sequenced in a study of T cell repertoires in cytomegalovirus infection (dated by TCRdb to about 2019). TCRdb records Illumina HiSeq 1500 as the sequencer. TCRdb took the public reads, trimmed them with fastp at Q25, ran MiXCR for clone calling and kept in-frame beta chains. CDR3 protein duplicates are merged, each entry listing the most common genes and DNA. For this sample there are a few hundred thousand distinct CDR3 sequences; more than 8% appear just once. The ten largest account for 4.3% of the sample. Material: PBMCs. These receptors were taken from a human donor in good health (CMV status not recorded). Some clones in this sample may be carry-over from other donors' samples.

This clonotype has just a few counts. The chain has TRBV18 and TRBJ2-6, with D possibly called TRBD1 or TRBD2 (5 bases each). V dropped 6 bases and J dropped 0 bases, with 15 bases sitting between them. The CDR3 totals 17 residues. Germline values: CDR1 KGHSH, CDR2 LQKENI. CDR3 coding DNA: TGTGCCAGCTCGGAGGCACAGGTGAGCTCTGGGGCCAACGTCCTGACTTTC. Amino acid sequence: CASSEAQVSSGANVLTF.

This clonotype turned up a few times. The J gene is TRBJ2-1, the V gene TRBV6-5, with 11 bases identical to TRBD2. In germline, CDR1 is MNHEY, CDR2 SVGAGI. The CDR3 loop spans 14 amino acids. Trimming took 5 bases from V and 9 from J; bases not matched to a gene: 6. The CDR3 spells CASSLAGGTGEQFF. CDR3 DNA: TGTGCCAGCAGTCTAGCGGGAGGTACGGGTGAGCAGTTCTTC.

In DNA form, the CDR3 reads TGCAGCATCCGGGGGGATCATAATTCACCCCTCCACTTT. This encodes CSIRGDHNSPLHF. V usage is TRBV29-1 and J usage is TRBJ1-6, with D tentatively TRBD1 (5 bases). Per the germline V gene, CDR1 is SQVTM and CDR2 is ANQGSEA. The V gene lost 8 bases and the J gene lost 5 bases, with 13 bases spanning the gap. The CDR3 extends over 13 amino acids.

V is TRBV18 and J is TRBJ2-2, with TRBD1 matching over 11 bases. Per the germline V gene, CDR1 is KGHSH and CDR2 is LQKENI. The CDR3 has 16 residues. With V trimmed by 3 bases and J by 7 bases, 7 bases remained unmatched. The CDR3 nucleotides read TGTGCCAGCTCACCCCCGGGACAGGGGGGCGGCGGGGAGCTGTTTTTT. Translation gives CASSPPGQGGGGELFF.

This clonotype was detected ten times or more. The V and J genes are TRBV28 and TRBJ1-1; 7 bases are shared with TRBD1. This CDR3 region has 14 residues. V shed 8 bases, J shed 3 bases, and the junction held 9 bases outside the gene matches. The V gene's germline CDR1 is MDHEN and CDR2 SYDVKM. CDR3: CASGVGGADTEAFF. For the CDR3, the DNA is TGTGCCAGCGGGGTAGGGGGCGCTGACACTGAAGCTTTCTTT.

This clonotype was seen repeatedly, ten times or more. J is TRBJ2-1 and V is TRBV2; D ambiguous. Germline-derived CDR1 and CDR2 are SNHLY and FYNNEI. With 4 bases removed from V and 4 bases from J, the gap between germline ends came to 2 bases. The CDR3 runs to 11 residues. In DNA form, the CDR3 reads TGTGCCAGCAGTGTTTACAATGAGCAGTTCTTC. This sequence encodes CASSVYNEQFF.

The chain has TRBV14 and TRBJ1-4; D is uncertain. Looked up from germline, CDR1 is SGHDN and CDR2 is FVKESK. V was cut by 5 bases and J by 5 bases, with 9 bases left in between. The CDR3 extends over 13 amino acids. DNA of the CDR3: TGTGCCAGCAGCATCGACTGGAATGAAAAACTGTTTTTT. Its translation is CASSIDWNEKLFF. Supplemented by reference TRBV14 and TRBJ1-4, the full variable domain reads EAGVTQFPSHSVIEKGQTVTLRCDPISGHDNLYWYRRVMGKEIKFLLHFVKESKQDESGMPNNRFLAERTGGTYSTLKVQPAELEDSGVYFCASSIDWNEKLFFGSGTQLSVL.

In its sample, this clonotype was seen many times. The chain combines TRBV7-2 with TRBJ2-5; 7 bases fit TRBD2. The germline gives CDR1 SGHTA, CDR2 FQGNSA. V shed 0 bases, J shed 4 bases, and the junction held 11 bases outside the gene matches. CDR3 size: 17 residues. CDR3 DNA: TGTGCCAGCAGCTTAGCGCTGGGTCTAGCGGCTGCAGAGACCCAGTACTTC. As protein: CASSLALGLAAAETQYF.

This clonotype was detected ten times or more. The gene calls are TRBV28 and TRBJ2-7; D is undetermined. V was clipped by 2 bases and J by 0 bases, with 8 bases between them. Germline loops: CDR1 MDHEN, CDR2 SYDVKM. The CDR3 loop spans 14 amino acids. In DNA, the CDR3 is TGTGCCAGCAGTTTAATGCGGAACTCCTACGAGCAGTACTTC. Translating gives CASSLMRNSYEQYF.

V and J are TRBV12-3 or TRBV12-4 and TRBJ2-1; 9 bases are a match to TRBD2. The CDR3 consists of 15 residues. V dropped 3 bases and J dropped 7; count of bases not matched to a gene: 7. In DNA, the CDR3 is TGTGCCAGCAGTTTGAGGCGGGGGGGCCTGAATGAGCAGTTCTTC. This sequence encodes CASSLRRGGLNEQFF.

The CDR3 bases are TGTGCCAGCAGTAGGGGGAAAGGGGAGCTGTTTTTT. Protein: CASSRGKGELFF. The chain employs TRBV6-2 or TRBV6-3 and TRBJ2-2; maybe TRBD1 (6 bases). V lost 5 bases, J lost 8 bases, and 9 bases lay in between. The germline V gene encodes CDR1 MNHEY and CDR2 SVGEGT. This CDR3 is built from 12 residues.

This clonotype was observed many times. CDR3 amino acids: CASTSGGSGTYNEQFF. The DNA for the CDR3 is TGTGCCAGCACCTCTGGGGGTAGCGGAACCTACAATGAGCAGTTCTTC. The V call is TRBV7-2, the J call TRBJ2-1; the D gene is possibly TRBD2 (6 bases). There are 16 residues in the CDR3. The V end lost 7 bases, the J end lost 2 bases, and 18 bases lay between the germline ends. Germline values: CDR1 SGHTA, CDR2 FQGNSA.

In its sample, this clonotype was seen a few times. The rearrangement joins TRBV11-2 to TRBJ1-1; a weak D match, TRBD1 (5 bases). The CDR3 totals 14 residues. The germline gives CDR1 SGHAT, CDR2 FQNNGV. V was cut by 3 bases and J by 0 bases, with 8 bases left in between. The CDR3 nucleotides are TGTGCCAGCAGCTTTAACAGGCTGAACACTGAAGCTTTCTTT. It codes for CASSFNRLNTEAFF.

This chain connects TRBV7-9 to TRBJ2-2; D unclear. The CDR3 sequence is 15 residues long. Trimming took off 5 bases at V and 5 bases at J, with 15 bases between the two ends. The V gene's germline CDR1 is SEHNR and CDR2 FQNEAQ (reference sequence). The CDR3 nucleotides read TGTGCCAGCAGCCGGTGGGGTACGCAGACCGGGGAGCTGTTTTTT. Its protein is CASSRWGTQTGELFF.

This clonotype was detected only a few times. The CDR3 DNA reads TGCAGCGTTGAACGACCCCTACCGGGACTAGCGGGGGGTGGGAATGAGCAGTTCTTC. This sequence encodes CSVERPLPGLAGGGNEQFF. The J gene is TRBJ2-1, the V gene TRBV29-1; 15 bases agree with TRBD2. With V trimmed by 2 bases and J by 7 bases, 15 bases remained unmatched. The CDR3 contains 19 residues. Germline lookup yields CDR1 SQVTM and CDR2 ANQGSEA.

This clonotype was picked up many times. The chain joins TRBV7-2 to TRBJ2-7; 9 bases fit TRBD1. Germline-derived CDR1 and CDR2 are SGHTA and FQGNSA. After removal of 4 bases from V and 9 bases from J, the junction contained 10 bases not matched to a gene. The CDR3 has 14 residues. CDR3 amino acids: CASSSVPGQGAQYF. Written as DNA, the CDR3 is TGTGCCAGCAGCTCCGTCCCGGGACAGGGTGCGCAGTACTTC.

This clonotype occurred many times. V and J are TRBV7-2 and TRBJ2-1; the D is unclear. The ends were cut back, 2 bases at V and 4 bases at J, with 15 bases in the middle. Germline V CDR1 and CDR2: SGHTA, FQGNSA. The CDR3 extends over 16 amino acids. CDR3 in amino acids: CASSLKGGLPYNEQFF. CDR3 coding DNA: TGTGCCAGCAGCTTAAAGGGCGGCCTGCCTTACAATGAGCAGTTCTTC.

The rearrangement links TRBV25-1 to TRBJ2-5; possibly TRBD1 or TRBD2 for D (5 bases each). CDR3 length: 16 amino acids. The germline gives CDR1 MGHDK, CDR2 SYGVNS. Trimming took 3 bases from V and 4 from J, leaving 18 bases between them. CDR3: CASSDALRGRGETQYF. CDR3 coding DNA: TGTGCCAGCAGTGACGCGCTTCGGGGCCGGGGAGAGACCCAGTACTTC.

This clonotype has just a few counts. This sequence joins TRBV6-2 or TRBV6-3 and TRBJ2-7; D not resolved. Germline assignment: CDR1 MNHEY and CDR2 SVGEGT. The CDR3 is 13 residues long. Trimming stripped 6 bases from V and 0 bases from J, with 9 bases between. The CDR3 is CASSGRSSYEQYF. In DNA form, the CDR3 reads TGTGCCAGCAGCGGACGGAGCTCCTACGAGCAGTACTTC.

This chain connects TRBV6-1 to TRBJ1-5; the D is unclear. V was pared by 6 bases and J by 2 bases, with 14 bases between. The germline CDR1 and CDR2 sequences are MNHNS and SASEGT. This CDR3 is built from 15 residues. The CDR3 sequence is CASSSDPGGNQPQHF. Here the CDR3 DNA reads TGTGCCAGCAGCTCCGACCCCGGTGGCAATCAGCCCCAGCATTTT.

The rearrangement links TRBV4-1 to TRBJ2-1, with D unclear. This CDR3 contains 12 residues. Germline V lookup: CDR1 MGHRA, CDR2 YSYEKL. Trimming took off 0 bases at V and 10 bases at J, with 7 bases between the two ends. The CDR3 reads CASSQEALEQFF. The CDR3 DNA follows: TGCGCCAGCAGCCAAGAGGCCCTGGAGCAGTTCTTC.

This clonotype was seen repeatedly, ten times or more. The genes are TRBV7-3 and TRBJ2-7, with TRBD2 as a possible D gene (6 bases). Germline CDR1 SGHTA, CDR2 FQGTGA. The CDR3 spans 15 residues. V was cut by 2 bases and J by 5 bases, with 16 bases left in between. CDR3 nucleotide sequence: TGTGCCAGCAGCTTAGGTGGGGGGTCATTCGACGAGCAGTACTTC. This gives the protein CASSLGGGSFDEQYF.

The chain employs TRBV6-1 and TRBJ1-6; D ambiguous. The V end was cut by 6 bases, the J end by 11 bases, with 11 bases between. This CDR3 spans 12 amino acids. The germline V gene encodes CDR1 MNHNS and CDR2 SASEGT. The CDR3 here is CASRLRDPPLHF. For the CDR3, the DNA is TGTGCCAGCAGACTCCGCGATCCACCCCTCCACTTT.

This chain joins TRBV6-6 and TRBJ1-5, with D possibly matching TRBD1 (5 bases). The CDR3 extends over 15 amino acids. In germline, CDR1 is MNHNY, CDR2 SVGAGI (reference sequence). V lost 4 bases, J lost 11 bases, and 21 bases lay in between. Written as DNA, the CDR3 is TGTGCCAGCAGTTCCCTCAGGGACCCCTCAACGACCCAGCATTTT. This translates into CASSSLRDPSTTQHF.

This clonotype was counted at least ten times. The V call is TRBV7-9, the J call TRBJ1-1, with D possibly being TRBD1 (5 bases). In germline, CDR1 is SEHNR, CDR2 FQNEAQ (reference sequence). V was cut by 8 bases and J by 4 bases, with 14 bases left in between. The CDR3 runs 13 residues. The DNA for the CDR3 is TGTGCCAGCGGGCAGGGTTTTAGCACTGAAGCTTTCTTT. Translated, it gives CASGQGFSTEAFF.

This clonotype was seen more than once but under ten times. The chain recombines TRBV11-2 with TRBJ1-1, with a tentative D call TRBD1 (6 bases). Trimming left V 6 bases short and J 3 bases short, with 17 bases between. The CDR3 sequence is 15 residues long. Germline loops: CDR1 SGHAT, CDR2 FQNNGV. In DNA form, the CDR3 reads TGTGCCAGCAGGGATATTACAGGGAGGTACACTGAAGCTTTCTTT. Its protein product is CASRDITGRYTEAFF.

This clonotype was observed a handful of times. This chain connects TRBV7-2 to TRBJ2-5; 11 bases match TRBD2. Germline assignment: CDR1 SGHTA and CDR2 FQGNSA. V gave up 7 bases and J gave up 3 bases; unmatched junction bases: 7. The CDR3 has 15 residues. The CDR3: CASNPLAGGEETQYF. The CDR3 region has the DNA TGTGCCAGCAATCCTCTAGCGGGAGGCGAAGAGACCCAGTACTTC.

The chain uses TRBV28 and TRBJ2-2; possibly TRBD1 or TRBD2 for D (6 bases each). Per germline, CDR1 MDHEN and CDR2 SYDVKM. With 8 bases removed from V and 4 bases from J, the gap between germline ends came to 17 bases. The CDR3 has 15 amino acids. CDR3 sequence (DNA): TGTGCCAGCCTCGGAGGGGGGCTGGGCACCGGGGAGCTGTTTTTT. This translates into CASLGGGLGTGELFF. Using reference TRBV28 and TRBJ2-2 for the parts outside the CDR3, the full variable domain is DVKVTQSSRYLVKRTGEKVFLECVQDMDHENMFWYRQDPGLGLRLIYFSYDVKMKEKGDIPEGYSVSREKKERFSLILESASTNQTSMYLCASLGGGLGTGELFFGEGSRLTVL.

This clonotype was counted at least ten times. The chain carries TRBV7-2 and TRBJ1-5, with 7 bases that match TRBD1. This CDR3 comprises 14 residues. J lost 9 bases, V lost 1 base, and 6 bases had no gene match. From germline, CDR1 is SGHTA and CDR2 FQGNSA. The CDR3 spells CASSLGQGWRPQHF. Written as DNA, the CDR3 is TGTGCCAGCAGCTTAGGACAGGGTTGGAGGCCCCAGCATTTT.

This clonotype was picked up a small number of times. V usage is TRBV24-1 and J usage is TRBJ2-2, with unresolved D. The ends were cut back, 3 bases at V and 5 bases at J, with 12 bases in the middle. The CDR3 length is 15 residues. CDR1 and CDR2 from the germline V gene are KGHDR and SFDVKD. CDR3 nucleotide sequence: TGTGCCACCAGTGATGTTGCAGCGTATACCGGGGAGCTGTTTTTT. This gives the protein CATSDVAAYTGELFF.